The clone carrying this TCR beta chain came up a few times. Its specificity is not known. Trimming at V came to 4 bases and at J to 6 bases, leaving 4 bases not matched to a gene. Per the germline V gene, CDR1 is LGHNA and CDR2 is YNFKEQ. The CDR3 is 15 amino acids. Every bit of the isolated RNA underwent reverse transcription, so sequencing read expressed TCRB transcripts. Profiling relied on immunoSEQ multiplex PCR, and the TCRdb table lists in-frame clones only, not all of them. This sample carries tens of thousands of clones, roughly a third of them seen once, and the ten largest clones take 0.35% to 0.45%. The sample is drawn from a study of beta chain features in type 1 diabetes. Whole-study results and caveats: Researchers cautioned that cDNA sequencing could over-represent cells with high TCR expression.

This receptor was identified in a woman aged 18-29 years in good health. The gene calls are TRBV4-2 and TRBJ2-3, with TRBD2 matching over 13 bases. Sequencing was done on a sample of stem cell memory CD4+ T cells from blood. Here the CDR3 reads CASSRSTSGGDTQYF. DNA of the CDR3: TGTGCCAGCAGCCGGTCGACTAGCGGGGGGGATACGCAGTATTTT.